The clone carrying this TCR beta chain is medium-sized (0.01 to 0.1%) within its sample. These data are taken from a study of low-dose radiotherapy and immunotherapy resistance in tumors. Germline CDR1 reads MNHEY; CDR2 reads SVGAGI. CDR3 length: 15 residues. V was trimmed by 5 bases and J by 4 bases, leaving 16 bases between them. Time point of the sample: after trial treatment. Treatment noted: LDRT plus nivolumab, ipilimumab, low-dose cyclophosphamide and aspirin (RACIN trial). Eligibility was restricted to patients presenting with advanced solid tumors that lacked tumor-infiltrating lymphocytes. Gene-specific TRAV and TRBV primers were used for first-strand cDNA, covering alpha and beta chains. The authors ran roughly 20 PCR cycles to amplify TCRs with a constant-region primer and V-primer adapter. MiXCR was run by TCRdb on the reads, yielding one entry per CDR3 protein. The table includes around 84,000 distinct CDR3 sequences, around 17% detected once.

This chain uses TRBV6-5 with TRBJ2-3; a weak D match, TRBD1 (6 bases). The origin of this receptor is a male donor with prostate cancer. The sequences come from PBMCs, collected after low-dose radiotherapy plus immunotherapy. The CDR3 sequence is CASSTTGGGSDTQYF. In DNA form, the CDR3 reads TGTGCCAGCAGTACGACAGGAGGTGGCTCAGATACGCAGTATTTT.